This TCR beta chain is from a study of T cell repertoires in cytomegalovirus infection (dated by TCRdb to the late 2010s). The study in broad terms: Recently identified HLA-C-restricted CMV epitopes, whose presentation resists viral immunomodulation, were targeted by peptide stimulations together with well-studied HLA-B-restricted epitopes. Donor HLA type was relevant to the analysis, as public TCR beta signatures indicated carriage of CMV infection together with the matching HLA type.

From V the trimming removes 5 bases and from J it removes 3 bases, while the gene matches leave 1 base of the junction unaccounted for. As encoded in the germline V gene, CDR1 is SNHLY while CDR2 is FYNNEI. From its cysteine to its phenylalanine, the CDR3 spans 13 amino acids. The only DNA kept is the CDR3, 39 bases in frame from the first base. This clonotype has more than one count but fewer than ten. Its antigen remains undetermined. No clone much larger than this one lies a single base away; base qualities are absent. This sample was sequenced with an Illumina HiSeq 1500. In TCRdb, the public reads were trimmed at Q25 with fastp and aligned with MiXCR, with productive beta chains retained. Entries that share a CDR3 protein sequence are merged under the most common genes and DNA. For this sample the table gives 750,000 to 900,000 distinct CDR3 sequences, of which under 35% were detected only once. About an eighth of the sample lies in the top ten.

Read against the paper, the sample's treatment or condition label means: in vitro stimulation with specific CMV peptide epitopes to enrich CMV-specific T cells. The paper's findings and limits, for the study overall: In both this cohort and an independent cohort of 352 donors, the cumulative frequency of public TCR beta family members distinguished carriers of CMV infection plus the relevant HLA type. In the ex vivo response, HLA-C-restricted CMV-specific TCR beta clonotypes were dominant, and in two of eight donors the single most frequent clonotype came from this HLA-C-restricted group.

Recombination linked TRBV2 to TRBJ1-1, and TRBD1 aligns with 9 junction nucleotides. The source material was cultured CD8+ T cells from PBMCs, sampled from culture after CMV antigen stimulation. This sequence originates from a human donor in good health (CMV status not recorded). Some clones in this sample may be carry-over from other donors' samples. The DNA sequence follows: TGTGCCAGCAGTAGGACAGGGGACACTGAAGCTTTCTTT. Its protein reads: CASSRTGDTEAFF. With all but the CDR3 taken from the reference TRBV2 and TRBJ1-1 genes, the full variable domain is: EPEVTQTPSHQVTQMGQEVILRCVPISNHLYFYWYRQILGQKVEFLVSFYNNEISEKSEIFDDQFSVERPDGSNFTLKIRSTKLEDSAMYFCASSRTGDTEAFFGQGTRLTVV.